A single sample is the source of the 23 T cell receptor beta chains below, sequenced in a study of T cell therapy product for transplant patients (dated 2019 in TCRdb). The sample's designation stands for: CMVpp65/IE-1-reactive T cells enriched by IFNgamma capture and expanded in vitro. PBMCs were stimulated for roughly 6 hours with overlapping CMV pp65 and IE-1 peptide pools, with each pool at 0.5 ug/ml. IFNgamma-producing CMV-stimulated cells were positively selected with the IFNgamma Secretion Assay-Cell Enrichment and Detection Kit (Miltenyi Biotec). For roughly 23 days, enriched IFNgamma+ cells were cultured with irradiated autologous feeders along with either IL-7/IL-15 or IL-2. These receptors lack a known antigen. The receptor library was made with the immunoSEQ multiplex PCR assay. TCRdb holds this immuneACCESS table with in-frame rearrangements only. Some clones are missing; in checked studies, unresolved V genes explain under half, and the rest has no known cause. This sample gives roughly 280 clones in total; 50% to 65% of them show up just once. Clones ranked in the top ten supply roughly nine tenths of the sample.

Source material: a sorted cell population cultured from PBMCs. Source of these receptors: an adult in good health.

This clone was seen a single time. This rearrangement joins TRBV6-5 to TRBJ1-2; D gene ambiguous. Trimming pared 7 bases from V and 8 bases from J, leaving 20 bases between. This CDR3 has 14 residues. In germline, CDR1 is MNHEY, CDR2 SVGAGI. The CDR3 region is CASTPGSLMSGYTF. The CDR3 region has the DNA TGTGCCAGCACCCCGGGGTCCTTAATGAGCGGCTACACCTTC.

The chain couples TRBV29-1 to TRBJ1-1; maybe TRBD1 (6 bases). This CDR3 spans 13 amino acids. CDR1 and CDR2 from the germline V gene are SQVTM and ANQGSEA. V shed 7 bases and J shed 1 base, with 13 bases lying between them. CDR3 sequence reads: CSGTGHQNTEAFF. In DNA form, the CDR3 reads TGCAGCGGAACGGGACACCAGAACACTGAAGCTTTCTTT.

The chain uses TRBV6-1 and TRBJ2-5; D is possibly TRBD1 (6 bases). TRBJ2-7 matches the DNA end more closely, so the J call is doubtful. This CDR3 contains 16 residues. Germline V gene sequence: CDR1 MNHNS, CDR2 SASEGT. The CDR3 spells CASSEALDSLSYEQYF. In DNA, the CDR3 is TGTGCCAGCAGTGAAGCCTTGGACAGTCTTTCCTACGAGCAGTACTTC.

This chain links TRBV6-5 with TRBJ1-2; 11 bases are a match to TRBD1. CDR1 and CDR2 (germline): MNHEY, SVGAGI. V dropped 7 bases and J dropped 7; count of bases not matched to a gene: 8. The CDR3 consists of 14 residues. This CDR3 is CASMSGTGGIGYTF. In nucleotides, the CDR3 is TGTGCCAGCATGTCCGGGACAGGGGGTATTGGCTACACCTTC.

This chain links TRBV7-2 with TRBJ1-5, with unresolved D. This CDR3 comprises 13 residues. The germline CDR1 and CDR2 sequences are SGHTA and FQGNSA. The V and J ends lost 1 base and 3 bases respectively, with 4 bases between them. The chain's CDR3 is CASSLEVNQPQHF. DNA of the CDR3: TGTGCCAGCAGCTTAGAGGTCAATCAGCCCCAGCATTTT.

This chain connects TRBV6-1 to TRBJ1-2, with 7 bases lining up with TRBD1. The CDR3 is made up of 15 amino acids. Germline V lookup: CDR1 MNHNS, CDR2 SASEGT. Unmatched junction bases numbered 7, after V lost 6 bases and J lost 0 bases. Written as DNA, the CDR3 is TGTGCCAGCAGCGAAACAGGGGCCACTAACTATGGCTACACCTTC. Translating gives CASSETGATNYGYTF.

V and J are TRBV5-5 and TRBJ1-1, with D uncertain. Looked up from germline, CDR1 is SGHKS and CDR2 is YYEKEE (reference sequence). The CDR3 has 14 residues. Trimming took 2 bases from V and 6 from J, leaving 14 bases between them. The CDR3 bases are TGTGCCAGCAGCTTTGCAGCCGGGGTCGCTGAAGCTTTCTTT. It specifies CASSFAAGVAEAFF. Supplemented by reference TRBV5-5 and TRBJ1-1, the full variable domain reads DAGVTQSPTHLIKTRGQQVTLRCSPISGHKSVSWYQQVLGQGPQFIFQYYEKEERGRGNFPDRFSARQFPNYSSELNVNALLLGDSALYLCASSFAAGVAEAFFGQGTRLTVV.

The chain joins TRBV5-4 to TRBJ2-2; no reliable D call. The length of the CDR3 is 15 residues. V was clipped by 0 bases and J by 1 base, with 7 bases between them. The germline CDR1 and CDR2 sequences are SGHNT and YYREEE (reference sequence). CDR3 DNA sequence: TGTGCCAGCAGCTTGGCAAACCGGAACACCGGGGAGCTGTTTTTT. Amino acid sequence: CASSLANRNTGELFF.

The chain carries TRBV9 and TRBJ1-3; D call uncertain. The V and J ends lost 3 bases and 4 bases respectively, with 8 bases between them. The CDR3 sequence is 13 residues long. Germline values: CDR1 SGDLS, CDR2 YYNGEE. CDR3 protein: CASSGEGGNTIYF. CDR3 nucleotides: TGTGCCAGCAGCGGCGAAGGCGGAAACACCATATATTTT.

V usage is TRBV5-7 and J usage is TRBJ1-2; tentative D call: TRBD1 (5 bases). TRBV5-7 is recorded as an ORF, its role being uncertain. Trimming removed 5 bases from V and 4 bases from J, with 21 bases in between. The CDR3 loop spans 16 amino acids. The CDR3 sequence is CASSEEGQALTYGYTF. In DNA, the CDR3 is TGTGCCAGCAGTGAAGAGGGGCAGGCTCTAACCTATGGCTACACCTTC.

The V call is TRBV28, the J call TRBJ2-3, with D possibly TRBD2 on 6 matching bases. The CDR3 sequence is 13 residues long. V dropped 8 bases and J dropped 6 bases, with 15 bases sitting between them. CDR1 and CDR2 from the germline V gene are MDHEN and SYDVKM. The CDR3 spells CASRGLAFDTQYF. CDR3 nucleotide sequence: TGTGCCAGCCGAGGGCTAGCGTTCGATACGCAGTATTTT.

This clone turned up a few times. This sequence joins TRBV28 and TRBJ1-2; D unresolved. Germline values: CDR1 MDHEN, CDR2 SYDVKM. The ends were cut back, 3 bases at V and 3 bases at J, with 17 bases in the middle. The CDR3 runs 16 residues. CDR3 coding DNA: TGTGCCAGCAGTTTTATGAGTCCGACGACCGACTATGGCTACACCTTC. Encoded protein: CASSFMSPTTDYGYTF.

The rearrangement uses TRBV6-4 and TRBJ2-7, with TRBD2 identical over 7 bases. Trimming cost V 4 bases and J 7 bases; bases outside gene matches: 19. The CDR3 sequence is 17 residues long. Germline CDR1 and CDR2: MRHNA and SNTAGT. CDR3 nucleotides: TGTGCCAGCAGTGCCGGCCCGCCCGGACTAGGGGCAAGAGAGCAGTACTTC. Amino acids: CASSAGPPGLGAREQYF.

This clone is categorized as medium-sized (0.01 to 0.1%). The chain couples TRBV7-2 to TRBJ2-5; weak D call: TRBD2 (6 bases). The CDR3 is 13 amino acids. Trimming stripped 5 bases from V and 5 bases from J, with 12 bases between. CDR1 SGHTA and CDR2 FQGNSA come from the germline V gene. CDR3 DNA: TGTGCCAGCAGCCTTGGCGGGGAGGAGACCCAGTACTTC. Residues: CASSLGGEETQYF.

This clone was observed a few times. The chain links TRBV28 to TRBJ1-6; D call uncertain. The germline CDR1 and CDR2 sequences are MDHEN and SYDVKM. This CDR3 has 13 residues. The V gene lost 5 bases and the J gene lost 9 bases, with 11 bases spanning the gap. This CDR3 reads CASSPPPGSPLHF. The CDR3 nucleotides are TGTGCCAGCAGTCCCCCCCCCGGTTCACCCCTCCACTTT.

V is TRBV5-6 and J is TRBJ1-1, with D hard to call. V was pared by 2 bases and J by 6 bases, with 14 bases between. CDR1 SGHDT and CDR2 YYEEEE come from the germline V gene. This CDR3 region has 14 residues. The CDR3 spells CASSFAAGVAEAFF. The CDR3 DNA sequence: TGTGCCAGCAGCTTTGCAGCCGGGGTCGCTGAAGCTTTCTTT.

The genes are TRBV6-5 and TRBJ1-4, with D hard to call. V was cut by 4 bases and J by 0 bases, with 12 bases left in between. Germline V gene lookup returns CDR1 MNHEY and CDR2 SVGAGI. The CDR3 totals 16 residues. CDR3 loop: CASSWWAGATNEKLFF. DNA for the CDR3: TGTGCCAGCAGTTGGTGGGCAGGTGCAACTAATGAAAAACTGTTTTTT.

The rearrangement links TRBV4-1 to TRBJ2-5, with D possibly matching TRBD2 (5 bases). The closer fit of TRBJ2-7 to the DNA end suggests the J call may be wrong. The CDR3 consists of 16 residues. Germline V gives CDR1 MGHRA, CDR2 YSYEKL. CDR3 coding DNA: TGCGCCAGCAGCCCCTATTCCGGAGGTACCTCCTACGAGCAGTACTTC. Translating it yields CASSPYSGGTSYEQYF.

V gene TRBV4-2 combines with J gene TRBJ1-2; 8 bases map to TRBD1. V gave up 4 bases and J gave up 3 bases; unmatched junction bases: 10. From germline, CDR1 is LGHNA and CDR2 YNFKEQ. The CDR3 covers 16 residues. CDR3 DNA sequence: TGTGCCAGCAGCCCCCAAACCGGGACAGGCTACTATGGCTACACCTTC. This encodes CASSPQTGTGYYGYTF.

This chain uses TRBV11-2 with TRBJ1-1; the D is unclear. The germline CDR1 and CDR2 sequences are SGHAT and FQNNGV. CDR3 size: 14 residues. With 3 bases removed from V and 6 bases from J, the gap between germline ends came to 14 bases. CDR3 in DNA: TGTGCCAGCAGCTTTGCAGCCGGGGTCGCTGAAGCTTTCTTT. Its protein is CASSFAAGVAEAFF.

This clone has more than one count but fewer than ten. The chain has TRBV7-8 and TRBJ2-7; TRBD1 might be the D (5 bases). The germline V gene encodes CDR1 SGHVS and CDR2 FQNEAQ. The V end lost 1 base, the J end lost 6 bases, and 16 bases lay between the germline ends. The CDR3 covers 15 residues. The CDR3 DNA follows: TGTGCCAGCAGCTTAGACCCTTCAGGGTATCCCGAGCAGTACTTC. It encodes CASSLDPSGYPEQYF.

CDR3 in amino acids: CASSEALQGAASGNTIYF. As DNA, the CDR3 is TGTGCCAGCAGTGAAGCGCTTCAGGGGGCCGCTTCTGGAAACACCATATATTTT. This sequence joins TRBV6-1 and TRBJ1-3; TRBD1 matches 8 bases. V lost 0 bases to trimming and J lost 1 base; unmatched junction nucleotides: 8. The CDR3 has 18 amino acids. Per the germline V gene, CDR1 is MNHNS and CDR2 is SASEGT.

The CDR3 spells CASSQEEGLATDTQYF. The CDR3 DNA reads as TGCGCCAGCAGCCAAGAGGAGGGACTAGCAACAGATACGCAGTATTTT. The rearrangement links TRBV10-1 to TRBJ2-3; 9 bases are shared with TRBD2. Trimming took 6 bases from V and 3 from J; bases not matched to a gene: 10. CDR3 size: 16 residues. The germline CDR1 and CDR2 sequences are WNHNN and SYGVQD (reference sequence).